Each of the 26 T cell receptor beta chains below was sequenced from the same sample in a study of cytomegalovirus exposure and HLA in healthy donors. The PCR was carried out with 60 Vbeta primers and 13 Jbeta primers. Generated by immunoSEQ multiplex PCR, the TCRdb table keeps only in-frame clones and is missing some. The table shows roughly 150,000 clones, with 81% occurring only once. Sequencing input: PBMCs. Source of these receptors: a man aged 45-60 years in good health and CMV-seropositive.

This chain uses TRBV23-1 with TRBJ2-2, with 7 nucleotides matching TRBD2. TRBV23-1 is designated an ORF whose function remains uncertain. V shed 2 bases and J 1 base; nucleotides not matched to a gene: 16. CDR3 length equals 20 residues. The CDR3 coding sequence is TGCGCCAGCAGTCAACCGGGACTACACCGGTGTCAAGGGAACACCGGGGAGCTGTTTTTT. Translated: CASSQPGLHRCQGNTGELFF.

As concerns this clone: Compared with germline, one end of the junction differs, possibly owing to a read error. CDR3 loop: CASSRTGGETQYF. CDR3 nucleotides: TGTGCTAGCAGCCGTACAGGGGGGGAGACCCAGTACTTC. The V call is TRBV7-7, the J call TRBJ2-5; 8 bases align to TRBD1. The CDR3 runs to 13 residues. The germline V gene has CDR1 SSHAT and CDR2 FNYEAQ (reference sequence).

The V and J genes are TRBV6-5 and TRBJ1-2, with 8 bases fitting TRBD1. This CDR3 region has 13 residues. The germline V gene encodes CDR1 MNHEY and CDR2 SVGAGI. After removal of 6 bases from V and 4 bases from J, the junction contained 4 bases not matched to a gene. In DNA form, the CDR3 reads TGTGCCAGCAGAACAACAGGGGGCTATGGCTACACCTTC. It specifies CASRTTGGYGYTF.

The gene calls are TRBV6-5 and TRBJ1-2; D remains ambiguous. The CDR3 consists of 14 residues. Germline V gene data show CDR1 as MNHEY and CDR2 as SVGAGI. The V end was cut by 0 bases, the J end by 2 bases, with 7 bases between. This CDR3 is CASSYSRGNYGYTF. The CDR3 bases are TGTGCCAGCAGTTACTCGCGCGGAAACTATGGCTACACCTTC.

The V call is TRBV10-3, the J call TRBJ1-1; D possibly corresponds to TRBD1 (6 bases). CDR1 and CDR2 from the germline V gene are ENHRY and SYGVKD. V lost 8 bases and J lost 4, with 14 bases in between. CDR3 length equals 13 residues. The CDR3 nucleotides read TGTGCCATCCAGGGGTCGGGGAGCACTGAAGCTTTCTTT. Amino acids: CAIQGSGSTEAFF.

The V gene is TRBV28, the J gene TRBJ1-2; no clear D gene. The CDR3 consists of 14 residues. V was shortened by 8 bases and J by 2 bases, with 15 bases between the two germline ends. The germline CDR1 and CDR2 sequences are MDHEN and SYDVKM. This chain's CDR3 is CASFLRTANYGYTF. The CDR3 DNA sequence: TGTGCCAGCTTCCTAAGAACAGCCAACTATGGCTACACCTTC.

This clone was detected only a few times. The chain has TRBV7-3 and TRBJ2-7; a weak D match, TRBD2 (7 bases). V was trimmed by 0 bases and J by 0 bases, leaving 12 bases between them. The CDR3 covers 16 residues. The V gene's germline CDR1 is SGHTA and CDR2 FQGTGA. CDR3 nucleotide sequence: TGTGCCAGCAGCTTAACGGGGGGGGCCAACTCCTACGAGCAGTACTTC. Translating it yields CASSLTGGANSYEQYF.

The rearrangement links TRBV6-6 to TRBJ1-6, with D unresolved. The CDR3 totals 12 residues. Germline V CDR1 and CDR2: MNHNY, SVGAGI (reference sequence). V was cut by 7 bases and J by 9 bases, with 10 bases left in between. The CDR3 nucleotides are TGTGCCAGCAAGGCAGGCACTTCACCCCTCCACTTT. Protein product: CASKAGTSPLHF.

The rearrangement uses TRBV7-3 and TRBJ1-6, with 12 bases fitting TRBD1. Trimming removed 5 bases from V and 7 bases from J; junction bases left unmatched: 3. This CDR3 contains 15 residues. CDR1 is SGHTA, CDR2 FQGTGA, per germline. CDR3 in DNA: TGTGCCAGCAGCCCAGGGACAGGGGGCAATTCACCCCTCCACTTT. Its translation is CASSPGTGGNSPLHF. Drawing the rest from reference TRBV7-3 and TRBJ1-6, the complete variable domain is GAGVSQTPSNKVTEKGKYVELRCDPISGHTALYWYRQSLGQGPEFLIYFQGTGAADDSGLPNDRFFAVRPEGSVSTLKIQRTERGDSAVYLCASSPGTGGNSPLHFGNGTRLTVT.

CDR3 residues: CASSKLNRRPGHTDTQYF. DNA of the CDR3: TGCGCCAGCAGCAAACTGAACAGACGTCCAGGACACACAGATACGCAGTATTTT. The chain is built from TRBV5-1 and TRBJ2-3, with TRBD1 as a possible D gene (5 bases). With 4 bases removed from V and 2 bases from J, the gap between germline ends came to 23 bases. Per germline, CDR1 SGHRS and CDR2 YFSETQ. The CDR3 is 18 residues long.

V usage is TRBV5-1 and J usage is TRBJ2-6; D gene ambiguous. The V and J ends lost 1 base and 0 bases respectively, with 8 bases between them. Germline V lookup: CDR1 SGHRS, CDR2 YFSETQ. The CDR3 has 16 residues. The CDR3 sequence is CASSLNAISGANVLTF. In DNA form, the CDR3 reads TGCGCCAGCAGCTTGAATGCGATCTCTGGGGCCAACGTCCTGACTTTC.

This clone has just one count. The sample holds other DNA sequences that translate to the same CDR3. The chain uses TRBV5-1 and TRBJ1-3; TRBD1 aligns across 9 bases. Germline loops: CDR1 SGHRS, CDR2 YFSETQ. The CDR3 length is 15 residues. Trimming took 0 bases from V and 4 from J; bases not matched to a gene: 2. CDR3 region: CASSLAGTGGNTIYF. The CDR3 bases are TGCGCCAGCAGCTTGGCAGGGACAGGGGGAAACACCATATATTTT.

The genes are TRBV6-4 and TRBJ2-5; D is ambiguous. CDR1 is MRHNA and CDR2 is SNTAGT in the germline V gene. The CDR3 extends over 14 amino acids. The ends were cut back, 8 bases at V and 0 bases at J, with 13 bases in the middle. CDR3 nucleotides: TGTGCCAGCCCAAGTCCGTGGCACCAAGAGACCCAGTACTTC. Encoded protein: CASPSPWHQETQYF.

The chain links TRBV18 to TRBJ1-6; 7 bases align to TRBD1. The V and J ends lost 1 base and 0 bases, in that order; junction bases with no gene match: 9. Per the germline V gene, CDR1 is KGHSH and CDR2 is LQKENI. There are 19 residues in the CDR3. The CDR3 DNA reads as TGTGCCAGCTCACCACGATACAGGGGCCAAAACTCCTATAATTCACCCCTCCACTTT. Its translation is CASSPRYRGQNSYNSPLHF.

The chain is built from TRBV4-3 and TRBJ2-3, with TRBD2 matching 9 bases. The CDR3 has 15 residues. Germline lookup yields CDR1 LGHNA and CDR2 YSLEER. V was pared by 5 bases and J by 2 bases, with 5 bases of the junction left unmatched. CDR3 DNA sequence: TGCGCCAGCAGCGAACTAGCGGGCCTCACAGATACGCAGTATTTT. Protein product: CASSELAGLTDTQYF.

This chain uses TRBV19 with TRBJ2-5; 8 positions agree with TRBD1. CDR3 length: 15 residues. Germline V lookup: CDR1 LNHDA, CDR2 SQIVND (reference sequence). The trim removed 2 bases at V and 2 bases at J, leaving 4 bases unmatched. The CDR3 DNA sequence: TGTGCCAGTAGTATATCAGGGGGCGGGCAAGAGACCCAGTACTTC. It codes for CASSISGGGQETQYF.

The gene calls are TRBV18 and TRBJ2-2; 8 bases fit TRBD1. The length of the CDR3 is 16 residues. Per germline, CDR1 KGHSH and CDR2 LQKENI. Losses at the gene ends were 2 bases for V and 2 bases for J; bases not matched to a gene: 4. CDR3 DNA sequence: TGTGCCAGCTCACCAACAGGGGGATTTAACACCGGGGAGCTGTTTTTT. It is translated as CASSPTGGFNTGELFF.

The chain links TRBV30 to TRBJ2-7; 8 bases match TRBD1. The CDR3 contains 15 residues. Unmatched junction bases numbered 9, after V lost 2 bases and J lost 3 bases. CDR1 and CDR2 (germline): GTSNPN, SVGIG (reference sequence). CDR3 DNA: TGTGCCTGGAGTCTCGCTGGGACAGGTCGCTACGAGCAGTACTTC. The encoded protein is CAWSLAGTGRYEQYF.

The chain carries TRBV6-1 and TRBJ1-2; D perhaps matches TRBD1 (5 bases). V was shortened by 4 bases and J by 6 bases, with 9 bases between the two germline ends. Germline V lookup: CDR1 MNHNS, CDR2 SASEGT. The CDR3 extends over 12 amino acids. This CDR3 reads CASSARGDGYTF. CDR3 nucleotides: TGTGCCAGCAGTGCCCGGGGGGATGGCTACACCTTC.

This clone appeared a few times. The chain links TRBV30 to TRBJ2-1; D perhaps matches TRBD2 (5 bases). Germline lookup yields CDR1 GTSNPN and CDR2 SVGIG (reference sequence). The V and J ends lost 5 bases and 2 bases respectively, with 10 bases between them. The CDR3 loop spans 13 amino acids. The CDR3 region is CAWVPAAYNEQFF. The CDR3 nucleotides read TGTGCCTGGGTCCCAGCGGCCTACAATGAGCAGTTCTTC.

The J gene is TRBJ1-2, the V gene TRBV4-1; tentatively, D is TRBD1 (5 bases). This CDR3 spans 15 amino acids. Trimming took 2 bases from V and 5 from J, leaving 15 bases between them. The germline gives CDR1 MGHRA, CDR2 YSYEKL. CDR3 in amino acids: CASSQRGGSWYGYTF. CDR3 nucleotides: TGCGCCAGCAGCCAAAGGGGCGGCTCCTGGTATGGCTACACCTTC.

The chain uses TRBV7-9 and TRBJ1-3; the match to TRBD1 covers 7 bases. J gave up 7 bases and V 3 bases, and 12 bases lay outside the gene matches. There are 16 residues in the CDR3. CDR1 SEHNR and CDR2 FQNEAQ come from the germline V gene (reference sequence). DNA of the CDR3: TGTGCCAGCAGCTTGACAGGGACGCGGGTCGGTAACACCATATATTTT. Amino acid sequence: CASSLTGTRVGNTIYF.

V usage is TRBV6-1 and J usage is TRBJ1-2, with a weak D call TRBD1 (6 bases). The CDR3 runs 15 residues. Germline V lookup: CDR1 MNHNS, CDR2 SASEGT. Trimming took off 0 bases at V and 4 bases at J, with 12 bases between the two ends. As DNA, the CDR3 is TGTGCCAGCAGTGAAGCGGCGACAGGACCCTATGGCTACACCTTC. Its protein is CASSEAATGPYGYTF.

V is TRBV11-2 and J is TRBJ2-5, with TRBD2 matching 8 bases. Unmatched junction bases numbered 7, after V lost 6 bases and J lost 4 bases. The length of the CDR3 is 14 residues. The V gene's germline CDR1 is SGHAT and CDR2 FQNNGV. The CDR3 protein is CASSRRAGGETQYF. CDR3 sequence (DNA): TGTGCCAGCAGTCGGCGGGCGGGAGGAGAGACCCAGTACTTC.

V usage is TRBV27 and J usage is TRBJ2-1, with a tentative D call TRBD2 (5 bases). V gave up 6 bases and J gave up 8 bases, with 23 bases separating them. The CDR3 is 16 residues long. CDR1 and CDR2 (germline): MNHEY, SMNVEV (reference sequence). The CDR3 nucleotides are TGTGCCAGCAGCCGATCTGTTAGCGTGAGTAGGGATGAGCAGTTCTTC. This gives the protein CASSRSVSVSRDEQFF.

The chain employs TRBV25-1 and TRBJ2-7, with a possible D match to TRBD2 (6 bases). Trimming pared 2 bases from V and 2 bases from J, leaving 16 bases between. The germline gives CDR1 MGHDK, CDR2 SYGVNS. The length of the CDR3 is 16 residues. CDR3 DNA: TGTGCCAGCAGTGAAGGGAGGTCCTCTGGCACCTACGAGCAGTACTTC. It translates to CASSEGRSSGTYEQYF.